Listed here is a single T cell receptor (beta chain). Distinct nucleotide sequences in the sample also encode this CDR3. CDR1 and CDR2 from the germline V gene are MDHEN and SYDVKM. The CDR3 consists of 13 residues. Trimming shortened V by 1 base and J by 5 bases, and 6 bases separated the two germline ends. Produced via immunoSEQ multiplex PCR; TCRdb's table is partial and in-frame only. The profile shows over a million clones, roughly 95% of them singletons. The data were taken from a study of shared clonotypes between healthy human individuals. The sample taken for sequencing was naive CD4+ T cells sorted from blood. The subset was: CD45RA+ positively selected. The V gene is TRBV28, the J gene TRBJ1-5, with D tentatively TRBD1 (5 bases). The source of this sequence is a man under 40 in good health. DNA of the CDR3: TGTGCCAGCAGTTTATTGGGGCATCAGCCCCAGCATTTT. Its translation is CASSLLGHQPQHF.